This is a list of T cell receptor beta chains from one sample in a study of post-analysis software for immune sequencing data. One entry per CDR3 protein, called by TCRdb with MiXCR from the PCR reads. The data hold about 820,000 distinct CDR3 sequences, with about 50% observed a single time. Sequenced sample: blood. Receptor source: a girl aged 10 to 17 with multiple sclerosis. Each CDR3 is given with its conserved first and last residue. Each record gives: clone size, J gene, D gene, V gene, CDR3 protein. D genes are given only for firm matches. Size is stated for part of the rows, as once, few or many counts, or as a class when the clone is expanded.

NA	TRBJ2-5	NA	TRBV5-1	CASSFPSIETQYF
NA	TRBJ2-4	NA	TRBV5-6	CASSLEQTAKNIQYF
NA	TRBJ2-4	NA	TRBV10-1	CASSVRTAPLYF
few	TRBJ2-5	TRBD2	TRBV6-1	CASSRGLAGGNQETQYF
NA	NA	TRBD1	TRBV12-3/TRBV12-4	CASSQQMGPGQANSYEQYF
once	TRBJ2-3	NA	TRBV7-2	CASRPDRRTDTQYF
NA	TRBJ1-2	NA	TRBV12-3/TRBV12-4	CASRFSGRQTTSYTF
few	TRBJ2-1	NA	TRBV20-1	CSARSRDSYNEQFF
few	TRBJ2-1	TRBD2	TRBV20-1	CSASAGVNHNEQFF
once	TRBJ2-5	NA	TRBV7-9	CASSLARISQETQYF
NA	TRBJ2-7	TRBD1	TRBV29-1	CSVEEPGQGTSGYEQYF
NA	TRBJ2-7	TRBD2	TRBV5-1	CASSLERGFSYEQYF
NA	TRBJ2-6	NA	TRBV9	CASLSGANVLTF
few	TRBJ2-5	NA	TRBV9	CASSVDGGKETQYF
NA	TRBJ2-1	TRBD1	TRBV2	CASSELTGGVGNEQFF
NA	TRBJ1-4	TRBD1	TRBV7-6	CASSSQGADEKLFF
few	TRBJ1-1	TRBD1	TRBV5-1	CASRPDRDTEAFF
NA	TRBJ2-5	TRBD1	TRBV15	CATSRDRQGAETQYF
NA	TRBJ2-7	NA	TRBV20-1	CGARDDGVAYF
NA	TRBJ2-5	TRBD1	TRBV29-1	CSVEPGGRETQYF
few	TRBJ2-5	TRBD1	TRBV29-1	CSVGGTGKETQYF
few	TRBJ2-7	TRBD1	TRBV29-1	CSVMTGGKPYEQYF